A selection of T cell receptor beta chains follows, all from one sample in a study of technical replicates of blood from a few donors. The protocol was immunoSEQ multiplex PCR, while the TCRdb copy is restricted to in-frame clones and leaves out a portion. Seen here are some 70,000 clones, 85% to 95% observed once, and the top ten hold about 0.38%. Input material: T cells isolated from PBMCs. Receptors were obtained from a human donor in good health. CDR3s include the opening cysteine and the closing phenylalanine or tryptophan. Fields, in order: CDR3 DNA, CDR3 protein, D gene, V gene, J gene, clone size. A D gene is named only where the DNA matches it firmly. Only part of the rows carry a size: once, few, many, or a class if the clone is expanded.

cdr3_nt: TGTGCCAGCAGGTGGGGCGGGGTGACTGATGAAAAACTGTTTTTT
cdr3_aa: CASRWGGVTDEKLFF
d_call: -
v_call: TRBV6-1
j_call: TRBJ1-4
clone_size: -

cdr3_nt: TGCGCCAGCACCAAAGGGCCAGGGCAAACCGGGGAGCTGTTTTTT
cdr3_aa: CASTKGPGQTGELFF
d_call: -
v_call: TRBV5-1
j_call: TRBJ2-2
clone_size: -

cdr3_nt: TGTGCCAGCAGCCTCCAGAAATACTACAATGAGCAGTTCTTC
cdr3_aa: CASSLQKYYNEQFF
d_call: -
v_call: TRBV6-5
j_call: TRBJ2-1
clone_size: -

cdr3_nt: TGTGCCAGCAGCTTATCTTCTTACTCCTACGAGCAGTACTTC
cdr3_aa: CASSLSSYSYEQYF
d_call: -
v_call: TRBV11-1
j_call: TRBJ2-7
clone_size: once

cdr3_nt: TGCGCCAGCAGCACAGACATGGGCGGGACTAGCGGCTACGAGCAGTACTTC
cdr3_aa: CASSTDMGGTSGYEQYF
d_call: TRBD2
v_call: TRBV5-1
j_call: TRBJ2-7
clone_size: -

cdr3_nt: TGTGCCTGGAGGGCTCCCGGGAAAGAGACCCAGTACTTC
cdr3_aa: CAWRAPGKETQYF
d_call: -
v_call: TRBV30
j_call: TRBJ2-5
clone_size: -

cdr3_nt: TGCAGCGCGAGGGTTAGTCTTTCCTACGAGCAGTACTTC
cdr3_aa: CSARVSLSYEQYF
d_call: -
v_call: TRBV29-1
j_call: TRBJ2-7
clone_size: -

cdr3_nt: TGCAGCGTTGAAGACCTGAGACAGGGGGGCGAGCAGTACTTC
cdr3_aa: CSVEDLRQGGEQYF
d_call: TRBD1
v_call: TRBV29-1
j_call: TRBJ2-7
clone_size: -

cdr3_nt: TGTGCCAGCAGTGAAGGGACTAGCGGGAGATCAAGCAGAGACCAGTACTTC
cdr3_aa: CASSEGTSGRSSRDQYF
d_call: TRBD2
v_call: TRBV2
j_call: TRBJ2-5
clone_size: -

cdr3_nt: TGCGCCAGCAGCCAAGTTGATTTCGTTGGGGCACTCTCCTACGAGCAGTACTTC
cdr3_aa: CASSQVDFVGALSYEQYF
d_call: -
v_call: TRBV4-1
j_call: TRBJ2-7
clone_size: -

cdr3_nt: TGTGCCAGCACCCAGGGGTACATTAACGAGCAGTACTTC
cdr3_aa: CASTQGYINEQYF
d_call: -
v_call: TRBV11-2
j_call: TRBJ2-7
clone_size: -

cdr3_nt: TGTGCCAGCAGTTACACTACCGGGACAGCGAACACTGAAGCTTTCTTT
cdr3_aa: CASSYTTGTANTEAFF
d_call: TRBD1
v_call: TRBV6-5
j_call: TRBJ1-1
clone_size: -

cdr3_nt: TGTGCCAGTAAAACAGGGCACTATGGCTACACCTTC
cdr3_aa: CASKTGHYGYTF
d_call: -
v_call: TRBV19
j_call: TRBJ1-2
clone_size: -

cdr3_nt: TGTGCCAGCAGTGAAGCGTCGGGACTGACGGACTACGAGCAGTACTTC
cdr3_aa: CASSEASGLTDYEQYF
d_call: -
v_call: TRBV6-1
j_call: TRBJ2-7
clone_size: -

cdr3_nt: TGTGCCAGCAGTTTATTAGGAGCGGGAGACTACGAGCAGTACTTC
cdr3_aa: CASSLLGAGDYEQYF
d_call: TRBD2
v_call: TRBV27
j_call: TRBJ2-7
clone_size: -

cdr3_nt: TGTGCCAGCAGCGTAAAAGGACAGGGGGCGGGCAATGAGCAGTTCTTC
cdr3_aa: CASSVKGQGAGNEQFF
d_call: TRBD1
v_call: TRBV9
j_call: TRBJ2-1
clone_size: -

cdr3_nt: TGTGCCAGCAGCCTAAGCCGAGAGCCCGGGGAGCTGTTTTTT
cdr3_aa: CASSLSREPGELFF
d_call: -
v_call: TRBV11-1
j_call: TRBJ2-2
clone_size: -

cdr3_nt: TGTGCCAGCTTAGGAGGTACCTACGAGCAGTACTTC
cdr3_aa: CASLGGTYEQYF
d_call: -
v_call: TRBV27
j_call: TRBJ2-7
clone_size: -

cdr3_nt: TGCGCCAGCAGCCAGATTCCCGGACAGATGAACACTGAAGCTTTCTTT
cdr3_aa: CASSQIPGQMNTEAFF
d_call: -
v_call: TRBV4-3
j_call: TRBJ1-1
clone_size: once

cdr3_nt: TGCAGCGGACAAACGGAGGAGACAGATACGCAGTATTTT
cdr3_aa: CSGQTEETDTQYF
d_call: -
v_call: TRBV29-1
j_call: TRBJ2-3
clone_size: -

cdr3_nt: TGTGCCTGGACTAGCGGGGGGGAGACCCAGTACTTC
cdr3_aa: CAWTSGGETQYF
d_call: TRBD2
v_call: TRBV30
j_call: TRBJ2-5
clone_size: -

cdr3_nt: TGTGCCAGCAGCTTAAAGGGGGCGTACATTTATGGCTACACCTTC
cdr3_aa: CASSLKGAYIYGYTF
d_call: TRBD1
v_call: TRBV28
j_call: TRBJ1-2
clone_size: -

cdr3_nt: TGTGCCAGCACTTACTACGCCGGGGATGAGCAGTTCTTC
cdr3_aa: CASTYYAGDEQFF
d_call: -
v_call: TRBV6-6
j_call: TRBJ2-1
clone_size: few

cdr3_nt: TGTGCCAGCAATCTCGCGGGACAGGGCGGGGAGACCCAGTACTTC
cdr3_aa: CASNLAGQGGETQYF
d_call: TRBD1
v_call: TRBV9
j_call: TRBJ2-5
clone_size: -

cdr3_nt: TGTGCCAGCAGCTTGCTGGCGGGAGCAGCCTACGAGCAGTACTTC
cdr3_aa: CASSLLAGAAYEQYF
d_call: TRBD2
v_call: TRBV7-2
j_call: TRBJ2-7
clone_size: -

cdr3_nt: TGTGCCAGCAGCGTAGGGGACAGTAGCGAGACCCAGTACTTC
cdr3_aa: CASSVGDSSETQYF
d_call: TRBD1
v_call: TRBV9
j_call: TRBJ2-5
clone_size: -

cdr3_nt: TGCGCCAGCAGTTATTACCGGGACAGTAGAGAACCGCTATCTAACGAGCAGTACTTC
cdr3_aa: CASSYYRDSREPLSNEQYF
d_call: TRBD1
v_call: TRBV5-1
j_call: TRBJ2-7
clone_size: once

cdr3_nt: TGTGCCAGCAGTGTTCAAGAATCAGGCGAGCAGTACTTC
cdr3_aa: CASSVQESGEQYF
d_call: -
v_call: TRBV6-1
j_call: TRBJ2-7
clone_size: -

cdr3_nt: TGCGCCAGCAGTGAGAGGGGGACCACTGAAGCTTTCTTT
cdr3_aa: CASSERGTTEAFF
d_call: -
v_call: TRBV10-1
j_call: TRBJ1-1
clone_size: once

cdr3_nt: TGTGCCAGCAGCTCCTACACAGGGGTTTCCACAGATACGCAGTATTTT
cdr3_aa: CASSSYTGVSTDTQYF
d_call: TRBD1
v_call: TRBV7-6
j_call: TRBJ2-3
clone_size: -

cdr3_nt: TGTGCCAGCAGCAGGCTGGCGGGAGGGATAGATACGCAGTATTTT
cdr3_aa: CASSRLAGGIDTQYF
d_call: TRBD2
v_call: TRBV7-3
j_call: TRBJ2-3
clone_size: once

cdr3_nt: TGTGCCAGCAGTTTCCCGGGAGGAGAGCAGTTCTTC
cdr3_aa: CASSFPGGEQFF
d_call: TRBD2
v_call: TRBV27
j_call: TRBJ2-1
clone_size: -

cdr3_nt: TGTGCCAGCAGTTACACAACAGGGCCCGGGGAGCTGTTTTTT
cdr3_aa: CASSYTTGPGELFF
d_call: -
v_call: TRBV6-5
j_call: TRBJ2-2
clone_size: -

cdr3_nt: TGTGCCGGGGACAGAACAGCGCACGAGCAGTACTTC
cdr3_aa: CAGDRTAHEQYF
d_call: TRBD1
v_call: TRBV30
j_call: TRBJ2-7
clone_size: once

cdr3_nt: TGTGCCAGCAGCTCCCGGACTAGCGGAGGCACAGATACGCAGTATTTT
cdr3_aa: CASSSRTSGGTDTQYF
d_call: TRBD2
v_call: TRBV11-2
j_call: TRBJ2-3
clone_size: -

cdr3_nt: TGTGCCAGCAACCGCGGCAGGGTCGACGGCACCGGGGAGCTGTTTTTT
cdr3_aa: CASNRGRVDGTGELFF
d_call: -
v_call: TRBV11-2
j_call: TRBJ2-2
clone_size: -

cdr3_nt: TGCGCCAGCAGCGGACTGGAGGTTTATTCGAATGAGCAGTTCTTC
cdr3_aa: CASSGLEVYSNEQFF
d_call: -
v_call: TRBV4-1
j_call: TRBJ2-1
clone_size: -

cdr3_nt: TGTGCCACCACCACCGGGACTAGCGGCAATGAGCAGTTCTTC
cdr3_aa: CATTTGTSGNEQFF
d_call: TRBD2
v_call: TRBV15
j_call: TRBJ2-1
clone_size: -

cdr3_nt: TGTGCCAGCAGTTATTACAGGGGGGAGACCCAGTACTTC
cdr3_aa: CASSYYRGETQYF
d_call: TRBD1
v_call: TRBV28
j_call: TRBJ2-5
clone_size: -

cdr3_nt: TGTGCCAGCAGTTTAGGAGGAGTAGGTGGCTACACCTTC
cdr3_aa: CASSLGGVGGYTF
d_call: -
v_call: TRBV28
j_call: TRBJ1-2
clone_size: -

cdr3_nt: TGTGCCAGCAGCGCGGGGAGCTCAGGGACTACTGAAGCTTTCTTT
cdr3_aa: CASSAGSSGTTEAFF
d_call: -
v_call: TRBV6-5
j_call: TRBJ1-1
clone_size: -

cdr3_nt: TGCGCCAGCAGCATGCTGACAGGGGGAATTGGCTACACCTTC
cdr3_aa: CASSMLTGGIGYTF
d_call: TRBD1
v_call: TRBV4-1
j_call: TRBJ1-2
clone_size: once